The 22 T cell receptor beta chains below come from one sample, sequenced in a study of T cell responses to AZD1222 COVID-19 vaccine. Clones were sequenced by immunoSEQ multiplex PCR, and TCRdb holds only the in-frame ones, with some missing. The sample has about 130,000 clones, about 94% seen once; the top ten hold 0.9% to 0.95%. This specimen was peripheral blood, taken on day 0 of AZD1222 vaccination. The source is an adult in good health.

The rearrangement uses TRBV3-1 (or the pseudogene TRBV3-2) and TRBJ2-7; D possibly corresponds to TRBD1 (5 bases). Per germline, CDR1 LGHDT and CDR2 YNNKEL (reference sequence). The CDR3 runs 15 residues. Trimming took 2 bases from V and 3 from J, leaving 14 bases between them. In nucleotides, the CDR3 is TGTGCCAGCAGCCAACACGCTGACAGACGCTACGAGCAGTACTTC. This encodes CASSQHADRRYEQYF.

CDR3 coding DNA: TGCGCCAGCAGCTTGGCTGGGACTAGCGGGGAGACCCAGTACTTC. The encoded protein is CASSLAGTSGETQYF. The chain couples TRBV5-1 to TRBJ2-5; TRBD2 matches 12 bases. Looked up from germline, CDR1 is SGHRS and CDR2 is YFSETQ. There are 15 residues in the CDR3. V trimming: 0 bases; J trimming: 5 bases; junction bases outside the gene matches: 2.

This chain joins TRBV4-2 and TRBJ2-1; D call uncertain. This CDR3 is 13 amino acids long. In germline, CDR1 is LGHNA, CDR2 YNFKEQ. Trimming took off 6 bases at V and 5 bases at J, with 11 bases between the two ends. The CDR3 loop reads CASSRGRDNEQFF. CDR3 in DNA: TGTGCCAGCAGTCGCGGAAGAGACAATGAGCAGTTCTTC.

The chain couples TRBV5-6 to TRBJ1-1; 10 bases are shared with TRBD1. The length of the CDR3 is 13 residues. Germline-derived CDR1 and CDR2 are SGHDT and YYEEEE. J lost 10 bases, V lost 3 bases, and 6 bases had no gene match. The DNA for the CDR3 is TGTGCCAGCAGCTCGAGGGGACAGGGGTTAGCTTTCTTT. Its protein is CASSSRGQGLAFF.

This clone showed up just once. The CDR3 is CASSLDGWGGYTF. CDR3 nucleotides: TGTGCCAGCAGCTTAGATGGTTGGGGGGGCTACACCTTC. The V gene is TRBV11-2, the J gene TRBJ1-2, with TRBD1 as a possible D gene (5 bases). The V gene lost 0 bases and the J gene lost 8 bases, with 10 bases spanning the gap. Germline values: CDR1 SGHAT, CDR2 FQNNGV. There are 13 residues in the CDR3.

The V gene is TRBV4-2, the J gene TRBJ2-2; weak D call: TRBD1 (6 bases). The V end lost 3 bases, the J end lost 9 bases, and 26 bases lay between the germline ends. This CDR3 has 18 residues. Germline CDR1 reads LGHNA; CDR2 reads YNFKEQ. The CDR3 bases are TGTGCCAGCAGCCACATTATCTGGGAAGGACTCGGACAGAGGGAGCTGTTTTTT. Protein product: CASSHIIWEGLGQRELFF.

The rearrangement uses TRBV13 and TRBJ1-1; D remains ambiguous. CDR3 length: 13 residues. V dropped 0 bases and J dropped 4 bases, with 6 bases sitting between them. Germline V lookup: CDR1 PRHDT, CDR2 FYEKMQ (reference sequence). The DNA for the CDR3 is TGTGCCAGCAGCTTAGGGGGGAGCACTGAAGCTTTCTTT. Protein product: CASSLGGSTEAFF.

This chain joins TRBV5-5 and TRBJ1-1, with a weak D call TRBD1 (5 bases). The CDR3 length is 15 residues. Germline V gene sequence: CDR1 SGHKS, CDR2 YYEKEE (reference sequence). V lost 3 bases to trimming and J lost 0 bases, with 12 bases between them. The CDR3 loop reads CASSSAPTVNTEAFF. Written as DNA, the CDR3 is TGTGCCAGCAGCTCCGCCCCGACAGTGAACACTGAAGCTTTCTTT.

This chain joins TRBV30 and TRBJ1-1, with 9 nucleotides matching TRBD1. The CDR3 is made up of 13 amino acids. V dropped 2 bases and J dropped 7; count of bases not matched to a gene: 5. Germline V lookup: CDR1 GTSNPN, CDR2 SVGIG (reference sequence). The CDR3 loop reads CAWSNRGLGEAFF. DNA of the CDR3: TGTGCCTGGAGTAACAGGGGGCTCGGTGAAGCTTTCTTT.

In the case of this clone: Other DNA sequences in this sample translate to the same CDR3. This rearrangement joins TRBV30 to TRBJ1-2; a possible D gene is TRBD1 (5 bases). CDR3 length equals 12 residues. The germline V and J ends were trimmed by 1 base and 5 bases, with 8 bases remaining between them. Per the germline V gene, CDR1 is GTSNPN and CDR2 is SVGIG (reference sequence). The CDR3 DNA reads TGTGCCTGGAGTGCCGGGGGATATGGCTACACCTTC. Residues: CAWSAGGYGYTF.

J is TRBJ1-6 and V is TRBV27, with 9 bases identical to TRBD1. Per the germline V gene, CDR1 is MNHEY and CDR2 is SMNVEV (reference sequence). Trimming at V came to 4 bases and at J to 2 bases, leaving 6 bases not matched to a gene. The CDR3 extends over 17 amino acids. The CDR3 loop reads CASSSDRDRAYNSPLHF. The CDR3 DNA follows: TGTGCCAGCAGTTCCGACAGGGACAGGGCCTATAATTCACCCCTCCACTTT.

The gene calls are TRBV21-1 and TRBJ2-6; TRBD2, the table's D call, lacks a check against the DNA. TRBV21-1 is classified as a pseudogene. CDR3 length: 15 amino acids. The CDR3 nucleotides read TGTGCCCCGAAGGAGGGGTTGGCTGGGGCCAACGTCCTGACTTTC. Amino acid sequence: CAPKEGLAGANVLTF.

The chain joins TRBV6-5 to TRBJ1-1; D is undetermined. Germline lookup yields CDR1 MNHEY and CDR2 SVGAGI. The V and J ends lost 4 bases and 5 bases respectively, with 11 bases between them. CDR3 size: 13 residues. The CDR3 coding sequence is TGTGCCAGCAGTTTAGAAAGGAGGACTGAAGCTTTCTTT. As protein: CASSLERRTEAFF.

CDR3 in amino acids: CASSHRNMYGYTF. CDR3 sequence (DNA): TGTGCCAGCAGCCATCGAAATATGTATGGCTACACCTTC. V gene TRBV14 combines with J gene TRBJ1-2; D remains ambiguous. This CDR3 spans 13 amino acids. The V end lost 3 bases, the J end lost 5 bases, and 10 bases lay between the germline ends. In germline, CDR1 is SGHDN, CDR2 FVKESK.

The chain carries TRBV7-2 and TRBJ2-7; perhaps TRBD2 as D (5 bases). CDR3 length: 16 amino acids. CDR1 SGHTA and CDR2 FQGNSA come from the germline V gene. Trimming pared 1 base from V and 4 bases from J, leaving 17 bases between. The CDR3 loop is CASSLGSVRWGYEQYF. The CDR3 nucleotides read TGTGCCAGCAGCTTAGGTAGCGTGCGATGGGGTTACGAGCAGTACTTC.

The chain combines TRBV27 with TRBJ1-1; 8 bases fit TRBD1. Germline CDR1 is MNHEY and CDR2 is SMNVEV (reference sequence). V shed 7 bases and J 1 base; nucleotides not matched to a gene: 5. This CDR3 has 14 residues. CDR3 protein: CASIGTGWNTEAFF. CDR3 nucleotide sequence: TGTGCCAGCATTGGGACAGGCTGGAACACTGAAGCTTTCTTT.

The V call is TRBV2, the J call TRBJ1-5, with a weak D call TRBD1 (5 bases). The ends were cut back, 6 bases at V and 0 bases at J, with 12 bases in the middle. The germline gives CDR1 SNHLY, CDR2 FYNNEI. There are 15 residues in the CDR3. CDR3 DNA sequence: TGTGCCAGCAGCGGGACGGACAATAGCAATCAGCCCCAGCATTTT. This sequence encodes CASSGTDNSNQPQHF.

The J gene is TRBJ1-3, the V gene TRBV9; 8 bases map to TRBD1. The junction had 4 bases not matched to a gene; V was cut back by 2 bases and J by 0 bases. The germline V gene has CDR1 SGDLS and CDR2 YYNGEE. CDR3 length: 16 amino acids. Here the CDR3 reads CASSVGQAISGNTIYF. CDR3 nucleotide sequence: TGTGCCAGCAGCGTGGGACAGGCGATCTCTGGAAACACCATATATTTT.

The chain combines TRBV18 with TRBJ1-2; D is unresolved. This CDR3 is built from 11 residues. With 4 bases removed from V and 4 bases from J, the gap between germline ends came to 4 bases. From germline, CDR1 is KGHSH and CDR2 LQKENI. This CDR3 is CASSQAYGYTF. Written as DNA, the CDR3 is TGTGCCAGCTCACAAGCCTATGGCTACACCTTC.

The chain combines TRBV4-2 with TRBJ2-1; 9 bases match TRBD2. The CDR3 runs 18 residues. Germline CDR1 and CDR2: LGHNA and YNFKEQ. V was clipped by 3 bases and J by 4 bases; unmatched bases: 13. CDR3 coding DNA: TGTGCCAGCAGCCAGGTACTAGCGGGCTCGCCCTCTTACAATGAGCAGTTCTTC. This encodes CASSQVLAGSPSYNEQFF.

The chain joins TRBV20-1 to TRBJ1-2, with D tentatively TRBD1 (6 bases). The V gene lost 4 bases and the J gene lost 4 bases, with 19 bases spanning the gap. The CDR3 runs to 15 residues. CDR1 DFQATT and CDR2 SNEGSKA come from the germline V gene (reference sequence). DNA for the CDR3: TGCAGTGCTATTGATCGGAACAGGGCAACCTATGGCTACACCTTC. Protein sequence: CSAIDRNRATYGYTF.

DNA of the CDR3: TGTGCCAGCAGTGTAAGTGGGCAGCCCCAGCATTTT. Translation: CASSVSGQPQHF. The chain couples TRBV2 to TRBJ1-5; D is uncertain. This CDR3 comprises 12 residues. V was pared by 4 bases and J by 7 bases, with 8 bases between. The germline V gene encodes CDR1 SNHLY and CDR2 FYNNEI.